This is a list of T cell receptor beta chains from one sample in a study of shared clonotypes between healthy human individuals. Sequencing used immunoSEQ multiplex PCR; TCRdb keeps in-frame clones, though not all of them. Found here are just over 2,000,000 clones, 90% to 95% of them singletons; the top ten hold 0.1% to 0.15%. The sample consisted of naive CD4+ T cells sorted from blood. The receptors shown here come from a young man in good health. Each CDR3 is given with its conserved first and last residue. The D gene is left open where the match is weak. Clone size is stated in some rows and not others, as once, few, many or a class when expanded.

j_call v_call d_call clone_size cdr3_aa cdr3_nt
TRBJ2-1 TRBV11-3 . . CASSPAGWQGDSYNEQFF TGTGCCAGCAGCCCAGCGGGGTGGCAGGGGGACTCCTACAATGAGCAGTTCTTC
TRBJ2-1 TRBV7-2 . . CASRILGEQFF TGTGCCAGCAGAATTCTAGGTGAGCAGTTCTTC
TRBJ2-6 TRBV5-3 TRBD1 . CARSLVQGASSGANVLTF TGTGCCAGAAGCTTGGTACAGGGGGCGAGCTCTGGGGCCAACGTCCTGACTTTC
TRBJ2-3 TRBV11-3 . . CASSPDRSTDTQYF TGTGCCAGCAGCCCCGACAGAAGCACAGATACGCAGTATTTT
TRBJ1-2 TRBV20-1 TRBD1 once CSASTGVGYTF TGCAGTGCCTCAACAGGGGTCGGCTACACCTTC
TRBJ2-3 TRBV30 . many CAWTGESTDTQYF TGTGCCTGGACAGGGGAGAGCACAGATACGCAGTATTTT
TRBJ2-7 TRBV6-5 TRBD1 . CASRNWDSSSYEQYF TGTGCCAGCAGAAACTGGGACAGCTCCTCCTACGAGCAGTACTTC
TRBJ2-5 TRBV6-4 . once CASSIEGGETQYF TGTGCCAGCAGTATTGAGGGGGGAGAGACCCAGTACTTC
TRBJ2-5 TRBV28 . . CASSLSAGLQETQYF TGTGCCAGCAGTTTATCGGCCGGACTCCAAGAGACCCAGTACTTC
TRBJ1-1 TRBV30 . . CAWGTGRTEAFF TGTGCCTGGGGTACAGGGCGGACTGAAGCTTTCTTT
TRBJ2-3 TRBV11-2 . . CASSYHRDRSTDTQYF TGTGCCAGCAGCTACCACCGGGACCGAAGCACAGATACGCAGTATTTT
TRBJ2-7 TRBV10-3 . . CATAIPGVGSSYEQYF TGTGCCACAGCGATACCGGGGGTGGGGAGCTCCTACGAGCAGTACTTC
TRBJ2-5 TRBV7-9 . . CASSPTAGQETQYF TGTGCCAGCAGCCCGACAGCAGGTCAAGAGACCCAGTACTTC
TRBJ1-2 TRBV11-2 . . CASSPVRGPTNGYTF TGTGCCAGCAGCCCCGTCCGGGGACCGACTAATGGCTACACCTTC
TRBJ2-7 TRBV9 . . CASSVRFDTIYYEQYF TGTGCCAGCAGCGTACGGTTTGACACTATTTACTACGAGCAGTACTTC
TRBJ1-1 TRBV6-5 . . CASSYRTGNTEAFF TGTGCCAGCAGTTACCGGACGGGTAACACTGAAGCTTTCTTT
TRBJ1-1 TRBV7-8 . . CASSLGGQFYTEAFF TGTGCCAGCAGCTTAGGGGGACAATTTTACACTGAAGCTTTCTTT
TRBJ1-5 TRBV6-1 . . CASSSGRINQPQHF TGTGCCAGCAGTTCGGGACGAATCAATCAGCCCCAGCATTTT
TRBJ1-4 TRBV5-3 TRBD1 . CARSPVRTGGMETNEKLFF TGTGCCAGAAGCCCCGTACGGACAGGGGGGATGGAAACTAATGAAAAACTGTTTTTT
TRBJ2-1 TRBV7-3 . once CASSSGSGGEQFF TGTGCCAGCAGCTCGGGATCAGGCGGTGAGCAGTTCTTC
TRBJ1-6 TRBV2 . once CASSDRGQGMRSPLHF TGTGCCAGCAGTGATAGGGGACAAGGAATGAGATCACCCCTCCACTTT
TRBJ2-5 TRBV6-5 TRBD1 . CASSYSTGMVETQYF TGTGCCAGCAGTTACTCGACAGGGATGGTGGAGACCCAGTACTTC